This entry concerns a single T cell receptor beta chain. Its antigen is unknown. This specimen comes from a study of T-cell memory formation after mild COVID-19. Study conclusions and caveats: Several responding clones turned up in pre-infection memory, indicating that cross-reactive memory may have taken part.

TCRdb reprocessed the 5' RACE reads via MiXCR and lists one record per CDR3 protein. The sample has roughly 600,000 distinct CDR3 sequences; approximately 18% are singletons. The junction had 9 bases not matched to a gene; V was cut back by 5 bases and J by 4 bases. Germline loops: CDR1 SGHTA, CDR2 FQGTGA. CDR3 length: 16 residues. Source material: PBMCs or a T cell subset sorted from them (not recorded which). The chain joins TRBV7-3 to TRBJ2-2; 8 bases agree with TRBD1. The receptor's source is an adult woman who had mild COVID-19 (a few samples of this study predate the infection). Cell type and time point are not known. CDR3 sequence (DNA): TGTGCCAGCAGCCGCGACGGACAGGGCGGCACCGGGGAGCTGTTTTTT. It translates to CASSRDGQGGTGELFF.